What follows is one T cell receptor (beta chain) and its context. Only in-frame clones appear in the TCRdb table, and some are missing; sequencing was by immunoSEQ multiplex PCR. Here the sample spans about 91,000 clones, 75% to 90% being singletons. This record comes from a study of glioma-infiltrating T cells after dendritic cell vaccination. The sample's time point: after dendritic cell vaccination, including at tumor progression/relapse. CDR1 and CDR2 (germline): LNHDA, SQIVND (reference sequence). V was clipped by 10 bases and J by 0 bases, with 15 bases between them. The CDR3 runs to 15 residues.

This specimen consisted of blood, obtained after dendritic cell vaccination. The clonotype comes from a human donor with glioblastoma. The chain combines TRBV19 with TRBJ2-2; the D gene is possibly TRBD1 (6 bases). CDR3 sequence: CATTMTGTNTGELFF. DNA for the CDR3: TGTGCCACCACAATGACAGGAACGAACACCGGGGAGCTGTTTTTT.